This note documents a single T cell receptor (beta chain) sequence. The germline gives CDR1 ENHRY, CDR2 SYGVKD. The CDR3 covers 18 residues. With V trimmed by 6 bases and J by 0 bases, 9 bases remained unmatched. This sample is part of a study of technical replicates of blood from a few donors. This table comes from immunoSEQ multiplex PCR, and its TCRdb copy is limited to in-frame clones, with some not included. Of roughly 82,000 clones in the sample, about 90% were seen once. The sequenced sample consisted of T cells isolated from PBMCs. This chain uses TRBV10-3 with TRBJ2-6, with 9 bases identical to TRBD2. The receptor was derived from a human donor in good health. The CDR3 is CAIRQTSGRSSGANVLTF. CDR3 in DNA: TGTGCCATCAGGCAAACTAGCGGGCGGAGCTCTGGGGCCAACGTCCTGACTTTC.